A selection of T cell receptor beta chains follows, all from one sample in a study of blood T cell repertoires in COVID-19. TCRdb's copy holds only in-frame clones and misses some; the assay was immunoSEQ multiplex PCR. The sample shows about 150,000 clones, 80% to 90% of them seen only once. The material sequenced was peripheral blood. All receptors derive from a woman between 40 and 55 years old with acute or convalescent COVID-19. The CDR3 runs from the conserved cysteine through the conserved F or W. D genes are given only for firm matches. The size of a clone is reported for some rows only, either as once, few or many, or as a class for expanded clones.

size | J | D | V | DNA | CDR3
- | TRBJ2-1 | TRBD2 | TRBV3-1/TRBV3-2 | TGTGCCAGCAGCCAAGTGGGACTAGCGGAGCAGTTCTTC | CASSQVGLAEQFF
- | TRBJ2-1 | - | TRBV5-4 | TGTGCCAGCAGCTTGGACCCAATCGGTTCCAATGAGCAGTTCTTC | CASSLDPIGSNEQFF
- | TRBJ1-1 | TRBD1 | TRBV7-3 | TGTGCCAGCAGCCCAAGACAGGGGGGACGGGCTTTCTTT | CASSPRQGGRAFF
- | TRBJ1-1 | - | TRBV19 | TGTGCCAGTAGTATAGGGGGGGGAGTCACCTCTTTGACTGAAGCTTTCTTT | CASSIGGGVTSLTEAFF
- | TRBJ2-1 | TRBD2 | TRBV2 | TGTGCCAGCAGGGACCCTAAGCCCCCGGGACTAGAGCAGTTCTTC | CASRDPKPPGLEQFF
- | TRBJ2-1 | - | TRBV6-1 | TGTGCCAGCAGTGAGTCCCCAGGGGAGTTTATCTACAATGAGCAGTTCTTC | CASSESPGEFIYNEQFF
- | TRBJ1-4 | - | TRBV15 | TGTGCCACCAGCAGAGCGCAGGAGGTGTTTTTT | CATSRAQEVFF
- | TRBJ2-7 | - | TRBV10-3 | TGTGCCATCAGTGTTATCCAAATAGACGAGCAGTACTTC | CAISVIQIDEQYF
- | TRBJ2-6 | - | TRBV10-3 | TGTGCCATCAGTGAGTCGACAGGTTTCGCCAACGTCCTGACTTTC | CAISESTGFANVLTF
- | TRBJ2-7 | TRBD2 | TRBV6-2/TRBV6-3 | TGTGCCAGCAGTTACTCTCTTCAGCGGGAGCTTACCTACGAGCAGTACTTC | CASSYSLQRELTYEQYF
- | TRBJ2-2 | TRBD2 | TRBV3-1/TRBV3-2 | TGTGCCAGCAGCCGGTTGGGACTAGAGATGAACACCGGGGAGCTGTTTTTT | CASSRLGLEMNTGELFF
- | TRBJ2-1 | - | TRBV13 | TGTGCCAGCAGCTGGGACCGCGGGACCAATGAGCAGTTCTTC | CASSWDRGTNEQFF
once | TRBJ1-2 | - | TRBV3-1/TRBV3-2 | TGTGCCAGCAGCCCCGGAGGGAACTATGGCTACACCTTC | CASSPGGNYGYTF
- | TRBJ2-7 | TRBD1 | TRBV2 | TGTGCCAGTGGGGGACAGATCTACGAGCAGTACTTC | CASGGQIYEQYF
- | TRBJ2-3 | TRBD2 | TRBV29-1 | TGCAGCGTTGGAGGGCTAGCGGGGGCCACTAACACAGATACGCAGTATTTT | CSVGGLAGATNTDTQYF
- | TRBJ2-1 | - | TRBV6-5 | TGTGCCAGCAGGGGGTCGACGGGATCCTACAATGAGCAGTTCTTC | CASRGSTGSYNEQFF
- | TRBJ1-5 | TRBD1 | TRBV2 | TGTGCCAGCAGTGAAGGGACAGGGGCTATTAGCAATCAGCCCCAGCATTTT | CASSEGTGAISNQPQHF
- | TRBJ2-7 | TRBD1 | TRBV27 | TGTGCCAGCAGCCCACGACAGGGGAAATCCTACGAGCAGTACTTC | CASSPRQGKSYEQYF
few | TRBJ1-2 | TRBD1 | TRBV10-1 | TGCGCCAGCAGCGGGGACAGGGATTATGGCTACACCTTC | CASSGDRDYGYTF
- | TRBJ2-5 | - | TRBV5-5 | TGTGCCAGCACCATATTAAGCGATGGGACCCAGTACTTC | CASTILSDGTQYF
- | TRBJ2-3 | - | TRBV19 | TGTGCCACCTGGGGGGGGCTTGTCCGCCCGGATACGCAGTATTTT | CATWGGLVRPDTQYF
once | TRBJ2-7 | - | TRBV4-1 | TGCGCCAGCAGCCAAGTAGCCGGCGTTAATCCTTACGAGCAGTACTTC | CASSQVAGVNPYEQYF
- | TRBJ2-1 | TRBD2 | TRBV30 | TGTGCCTGGAGTGTACTGCTAGCGGGGAACAATGAGCAGTTCTTC | CAWSVLLAGNNEQFF
- | TRBJ2-7 | - | TRBV30 | TGTGCCTGGAGTTCCAGGGGATCCAGCGGGACCCCTTACGAGCAGTACTTC | CAWSSRGSSGTPYEQYF
once | TRBJ2-1 | TRBD2 | TRBV11-2 | TGTGCCAGCAGCGAGGGACTAGCGGACTACAATGAGCAGTTCTTC | CASSEGLADYNEQFF
few | TRBJ2-1 | - | TRBV6-5 | TGTGCCAGCAGAACCTCCGATAGCTCCTACAATGAGCAGTTCTTC | CASRTSDSSYNEQFF
- | TRBJ2-1 | - | TRBV2 | TGTGCCAGCAGTGGACAGTACCACAATGAGCAGTTCTTC | CASSGQYHNEQFF
once | TRBJ1-1 | TRBD1 | TRBV19 | TGTGCCAGTAGTCCAAAACAGGGGGCGAATCGTAACACTGAAGCTTTCTTT | CASSPKQGANRNTEAFF
- | TRBJ2-7 | - | TRBV7-9 | TGTGCCAGCAGCCCGATCGGAGACAGATCCTACGAGCAGTACTTC | CASSPIGDRSYEQYF
- | TRBJ2-7 | - | TRBV10-3 | TGTGCCATCAAAGGGGTAGTGGCAGGGACCTACGAGCAGTACTTC | CAIKGVVAGTYEQYF
- | TRBJ2-1 | TRBD2 | TRBV5-1 | TGCGCCAGCAGCTTGACTAGCGGGGGGAACAATGAGCAGTTCTTC | CASSLTSGGNNEQFF
few | TRBJ2-7 | - | TRBV3-1/TRBV3-2 | TGTGCCAGCAGCCAAGTACAGTACGAGCAGTACTTC | CASSQVQYEQYF
- | TRBJ2-2 | - | TRBV11-1 | TGTGCCAGCAGCTTAGCGCCAACCCAGGGTACCGCCGGGGAGCTGTTTTTT | CASSLAPTQGTAGELFF
- | TRBJ1-5 | - | TRBV18 | TGTGCCAGCTCAGGCTCGGGGGGCTTAGAGCCCCAGCATTTT | CASSGSGGLEPQHF
- | TRBJ1-4 | - | TRBV11-3 | TGTGCCAGCAGTCCGGAGGGGACTAATGAAAAACTGTTTTTT | CASSPEGTNEKLFF
- | TRBJ1-2 | TRBD1 | TRBV29-1 | TGCAGCGTTGGGGACAGCGACTATGGCTACACCTTC | CSVGDSDYGYTF
- | TRBJ2-3 | - | TRBV27 | TGTGCCAGCAGTCCAGGCGGTAGCGGAGATACGCAGTATTTT | CASSPGGSGDTQYF
- | TRBJ1-1 | TRBD1 | TRBV4-1 | TGCGCCAGCAGCCCCCTGACAGGGGGCGAGTTGAAGCTTGGGGGGGCTTTCTTT | CASSPLTGGELKLGGAFF
- | TRBJ2-7 | TRBD1 | TRBV28 | TGTGCCAGCACCGGGACAGTGGGGTACGAGCAGTACTTC | CASTGTVGYEQYF
- | TRBJ1-2 | - | TRBV19 | TGTGCCAGTAGTATCGGGGAATCTAACTATGGCTACACCTTC | CASSIGESNYGYTF
- | TRBJ2-2 | TRBD2 | TRBV5-4 | TGTGCCAGCAGCCACAAGCGGGGGGCCACCGGGGAGCTGTTTTTT | CASSHKRGATGELFF
- | TRBJ2-7 | TRBD2 | TRBV7-2 | TGTGCCAGCAGCTTTGGGACTAGCGGGGCCTACGAGCAGTACTTC | CASSFGTSGAYEQYF
- | TRBJ2-7 | - | TRBV27 | TGTGCCAGCAGTTTAACTTTTCTGAGCTACGAGCAGTACTTC | CASSLTFLSYEQYF
- | TRBJ2-3 | TRBD2 | TRBV3-1/TRBV3-2 | TGTGCCAGCAGCCCTAGCGGGGGGAGCACAGATACGCAGTATTTT | CASSPSGGSTDTQYF
- | TRBJ2-1 | - | TRBV4-1 | TGCGCCAGCAGCCAAGACCCGATGAGCTCCTACAATGAGCAGTTCTTC | CASSQDPMSSYNEQFF